At least ten counts were recorded for the clone carrying this TCR beta chain. The sample is drawn from a study of identical twins. Germline V gene lookup returns CDR1 MNHEY and CDR2 SVGAGI. The CDR3 runs to 17 residues. With 0 bases clipped from V and 7 bases from J, the junction kept 9 bases outside the gene matches. TCRdb re-called the 5' RACE reads with MiXCR, one entry per CDR3 protein. The top ten hold 8.1% of the sample, which has 140,000 to 150,000 distinct CDR3 sequences, roughly 3.5% seen once. J is TRBJ2-2 and V is TRBV6-5, with 9 nucleotides matching TRBD1. Sample: memory T cells sorted from blood. The sequence came from a man younger than 30 in good health. The CDR3 region is CASSYSFGTGRNGELFF. CDR3 coding DNA: TGTGCCAGCAGTTACTCCTTCGGGACAGGGAGGAACGGGGAGCTGTTTTTT.